Listed here are 20 T cell receptor beta chains from one sample, sequenced in a study of response to subunit inactivated influenza vaccine. TCRdb fed the RT-PCR reads into MiXCR, producing one record per CDR3 protein. The data contain 600,000 to 700,000 distinct CDR3 sequences, less than 15% of them singletons. The source was PBMCs from blood, collected around two weeks before vaccination. These receptors were taken from a man aged 50-59 years who received an inactivated influenza vaccine.

This clonotype was seen a handful of times. The rearrangement uses TRBV12-3 or TRBV12-4 and TRBJ2-6; D gene unclear. Trimming shortened V by 8 bases and J by 2 bases, and 7 bases separated the two germline ends. This CDR3 is 13 amino acids long. DNA for the CDR3: TGTGCCAGCGGGCAGGCTGGGGCCAACGTCCTGACTTTC. This sequence encodes CASGQAGANVLTF.

This clonotype has a count of ten or more. The chain is built from TRBV7-9 and TRBJ2-5; 8 bases are a match to TRBD1. The CDR3 loop spans 14 amino acids. CDR1 SEHNR and CDR2 FQNEAQ come from the germline V gene (reference sequence). The J segment lost 2 bases and the V segment lost 4 bases, leaving 3 bases of the junction unmatched. CDR3 residues: CASSYGQGQETQYF. The CDR3 nucleotides are TGTGCCAGCAGCTACGGACAGGGTCAAGAGACCCAGTACTTC.

This chain links TRBV4-1 with TRBJ2-3; 10 positions match TRBD2. V trimming: 1 base; J trimming: 6 bases; junction bases outside the gene matches: 4. Germline CDR1 and CDR2: MGHRA and YSYEKL. CDR3 length equals 15 residues. The CDR3 reads CASSQGLAGRDTQYF. The CDR3 nucleotides are TGCGCCAGCAGCCAAGGACTAGCGGGTAGGGATACGCAGTATTTT.

The V gene is TRBV20-1, the J gene TRBJ2-3, with a possible D match to TRBD1 (5 bases). V lost 2 bases to trimming and J lost 2 bases, with 11 bases between them. Looked up from germline, CDR1 is DFQATT and CDR2 is SNEGSKA (reference sequence). The CDR3 contains 14 residues. The DNA of the CDR3 is TGCAGTGCTAGATATCAGGGCCCCACAGATACGCAGTATTTT. Its protein product is CSARYQGPTDTQYF.

This chain links TRBV20-1 with TRBJ2-1, with TRBD2 as a possible D gene (6 bases). Germline V gene sequence: CDR1 DFQATT, CDR2 SNEGSKA (reference sequence). V lost 3 bases and J lost 5, with 17 bases in between. The CDR3 sequence is 15 residues long. For the CDR3, the DNA is TGCAGTGCTAGCCCGTTCGTGCGGGGAAACAATGAGCAGTTCTTC. It encodes CSASPFVRGNNEQFF.

This clonotype was counted many times. The chain has TRBV27 and TRBJ1-5, with 8 bases fitting TRBD1. J was trimmed by 6 bases and V by 0 bases; bases with no gene match: 7. CDR3 length: 16 residues. Germline V gene data show CDR1 as MNHEY and CDR2 as SMNVEV (reference sequence). CDR3 loop: CASSLSYRGVGQPQHF. CDR3 sequence (DNA): TGTGCCAGCAGTTTATCTTACAGGGGGGTGGGTCAGCCCCAGCATTTT.

This clonotype was seen a handful of times. The rearrangement uses TRBV4-2 and TRBJ2-1, with a possible D match to TRBD2 (6 bases). This CDR3 has 17 residues. CDR1 is LGHNA, CDR2 YNFKEQ, per germline. V was trimmed by 4 bases and J by 2 bases, leaving 18 bases between them. The CDR3 here is CASSPHFSGSTYNEQFF. For the CDR3, the DNA is TGTGCCAGCAGCCCCCATTTCTCCGGGAGTACCTACAATGAGCAGTTCTTC.

In this sample, this clonotype turned up a few times. The chain has TRBV9 and TRBJ2-7; a weak D match, TRBD2 (6 bases). In germline, CDR1 is SGDLS, CDR2 YYNGEE. V was trimmed by 4 bases and J by 6 bases, leaving 20 bases between them. This CDR3 is built from 15 residues. CDR3: CASSPSGGPTREQYF. The CDR3 DNA reads TGTGCCAGCAGCCCCAGCGGAGGGCCAACGCGCGAGCAGTACTTC.

The V gene is TRBV4-2, the J gene TRBJ1-2; D gene uncertain. V lost 3 bases and J 0 bases, leaving 8 bases between the germline ends. This CDR3 has 14 amino acids. Germline lookup yields CDR1 LGHNA and CDR2 YNFKEQ. The CDR3 here is CASSHAQTNYGYTF. The DNA for the CDR3 is TGTGCCAGCAGCCATGCACAGACTAACTATGGCTACACCTTC.

This clonotype was counted between two and nine times. V is TRBV7-2 and J is TRBJ1-2; D call uncertain. This CDR3 region has 14 residues. CDR1 and CDR2 (germline): SGHTA, FQGNSA. V shed 4 bases and J shed 4 bases, with 13 bases lying between them. CDR3 loop: CASSSDRYFYGYTF. The CDR3 DNA reads as TGTGCCAGCAGCTCGGACCGCTACTTCTATGGCTACACCTTC.

CDR3: CASSLKATQYTDTQYF. The CDR3 DNA follows: TGTGCCAGCAGCTTAAAGGCGACCCAGTACACAGATACGCAGTATTTT. The gene calls are TRBV7-3 and TRBJ2-3; D remains unclear. The length of the CDR3 is 16 residues. The V gene's germline CDR1 is SGHTA and CDR2 FQGTGA. V shed 1 base and J shed 2 bases, with 13 bases lying between them.

This clonotype turned up a few times. The J gene is TRBJ1-2, the V gene TRBV4-1; TRBD1 is a possible D gene (5 bases). CDR1 and CDR2 (germline): MGHRA, YSYEKL. The CDR3 is 15 residues long. The germline V and J ends were trimmed by 0 bases and 2 bases, with 10 bases remaining between them. DNA of the CDR3: TGCGCCAGCAGCCAAGATCCCGCAGGGAACTATGGCTACACCTTC. It specifies CASSQDPAGNYGYTF.

On this clonotype: An end of the junction differs from the germline gene, which may be a read error. The rearrangement joins TRBV7-7 to TRBJ2-3; 9 bases are a match to TRBD1. The V gene's germline CDR1 is SSHAT and CDR2 FNYEAQ (reference sequence). The CDR3 has 15 residues. The CDR3 region has the DNA TGTGCTAGCAGCCGGACAGGGGTCGGGACAGATACGCAGTATTTT. Amino acids: CASSRTGVGTDTQYF.

A few counts support this clonotype. The genes are TRBV15 and TRBJ1-2; TRBD1 matches 7 bases. The CDR3 sequence is 15 residues long. V lost 5 bases and J lost 6; bases outside the gene matches: 12. Per the germline V gene, CDR1 is LNHNV and CDR2 is YYDKDF (reference sequence). The chain's CDR3 is CATSARQGQGDGYTF. DNA of the CDR3: TGTGCCACCAGCGCCAGACAGGGTCAGGGCGATGGCTACACCTTC.

This clonotype was found once. V and J are TRBV20-1 and TRBJ2-7, with 7 positions matching TRBD1. Germline CDR1 reads DFQATT; CDR2 reads SNEGSKA (reference sequence). V gave up 2 bases and J gave up 1 base; unmatched junction bases: 8. The CDR3 contains 15 residues. The chain's CDR3 is CSARHYPGQSYEQYF. Here the CDR3 DNA reads TGCAGTGCTAGACATTACCCGGGACAGTCCTACGAGCAGTACTTC.

This clonotype was picked up many times. The V call is TRBV7-9, the J call TRBJ2-7; no clear D gene. Trimming cost V 5 bases and J 0 bases, with 5 bases left between them. Per the germline V gene, CDR1 is SEHNR and CDR2 is FQNEAQ (reference sequence). This CDR3 spans 12 amino acids. CDR3 sequence reads: CASSRFSYEQYF. The CDR3 DNA follows: TGTGCCAGCAGCCGATTCTCCTACGAGCAGTACTTC. The full variable domain, its missing parts supplied by reference TRBV7-9 and TRBJ2-7, is DTGVSQNPRHKITKRGQNVTFRCDPISEHNRLYWYRQTLGQGPEFLTYFQNEAQLEKSRLLSDRFSAERPKGSFSTLEIQRTEQGDSAMYLCASSRFSYEQYFGPGTRLTVT.

This clonotype was seen many times. The rearrangement uses TRBV7-9 and TRBJ2-1, with no clear D. CDR1 is SEHNR, CDR2 FQNEAQ, per germline (reference sequence). CDR3 size: 14 residues. The ends were cut back, 1 base at V and 3 bases at J, with 7 bases in the middle. The CDR3 here is CASSLDSGYNEQFF. CDR3 nucleotide sequence: TGTGCCAGCAGCTTAGATTCGGGCTACAATGAGCAGTTCTTC.

This clonotype has a handful of counts. This chain joins TRBV5-1 and TRBJ2-2, with 11 bases that match TRBD2. Trimming took 4 bases from V and 3 from J; bases not matched to a gene: 5. The CDR3 covers 16 residues. CDR1 is SGHRS, CDR2 YFSETQ, per germline. In DNA, the CDR3 is TGCGCCAGCAGCCCTACTAGCGGGGGATACACCGGGGAGCTGTTTTTT. It translates to CASSPTSGGYTGELFF.

This clonotype was found a few times. The genes are TRBV18 and TRBJ2-7; 9 positions match TRBD1. This CDR3 has 16 residues. With 2 bases clipped from V and 6 bases from J, the junction kept 11 bases outside the gene matches. Germline V CDR1 and CDR2: KGHSH, LQKENI. The CDR3 protein is CASSPGIPDRGGEQYF. The DNA for the CDR3 is TGTGCCAGCTCACCAGGTATACCGGACAGGGGCGGCGAGCAGTACTTC.

Only a few counts were recorded for this clonotype. V is TRBV12-3 or TRBV12-4 and J is TRBJ1-2; D unclear. The CDR3 has 12 residues. Trimming cost V 5 bases and J 1 base, with 5 bases left between them. CDR3 sequence (DNA): TGTGCCAGCAGTGCGAATAACTATGGCTACACCTTC. It is translated as CASSANNYGYTF.